A selection of T cell receptor beta chains follows, all from one sample in a study of human T cells and chemical hapten exposure. Each CDR3 protein gets one entry after TCRdb re-called the RACE reads with MiXCR. The table records about 190,000 distinct CDR3 sequences, around a quarter of them present only once. The source was whole blood, collected in connection with sensitization to the hapten diphenylcyclopropenone (DPC). These receptors were taken from a woman aged 40-49 years with alopecia areata. Some clones in this sample may be carry-over from other donors' samples. CDR3s include the opening cysteine and the closing phenylalanine or tryptophan. The D gene is left open where the match is weak. Clone size appears in some rows only: once, few, many, or a class for an expanded clone.

D gene	J gene	clone size	V gene	CDR3 DNA	CDR3 protein
TRBD1	TRBJ2-1	NA	TRBV12-3/TRBV12-4	TGTGCCAGCAGTTCCTGGACAGGGGCCAATGAGCAGTTCTTC	CASSSWTGANEQFF
NA	TRBJ2-1	NA	TRBV30	TGTGCCTGGAGTGTCGGGAGGCTATTAGTAGACAGGGGAGAATACAATGAGCAGTTCTTC	CAWSVGRLLVDRGEYNEQFF
TRBD1	TRBJ1-3	NA	TRBV10-3	TGTGCCATCAGACCAGGGGGCTCTGGAAACACCATATATTTT	CAIRPGGSGNTIYF
NA	TRBJ1-1	NA	TRBV4-2	TGTGCCAGCAGCCAAGGAGAAGGTGGGAACACTGAAGCTTTCTTT	CASSQGEGGNTEAFF
TRBD2	TRBJ2-7	NA	TRBV20-1	TGCAGTGCTCCGACTAGCGGGAGACCCGACGAGCAGTACTTC	CSAPTSGRPDEQYF
TRBD1	TRBJ1-4	many	TRBV20-1	TGCAGTGCTAGAGAAAGGGGGACAGGGCGGAATGAAAAACTGTTTTTT	CSARERGTGRNEKLFF
TRBD2	TRBJ2-1	NA	TRBV29-1	TGCAGCGTCAGACGTTCGAGCGGGAGGGCCGGCGATGAGCAGTTCTTC	CSVRRSSGRAGDEQFF
NA	TRBJ2-7	few	TRBV5-6	TGTGCCAGCAGCCCCCGAGGGACTCCACGATACGAGCAGTACTTC	CASSPRGTPRYEQYF
TRBD1	TRBJ2-1	NA	TRBV29-1	TGCAGCGTTGTGCTACAGGGGCGTGTCAATGAGCAGTTCTTC	CSVVLQGRVNEQFF
TRBD2	TRBJ2-3	few	TRBV28	TGTGCCAGCAGTTTTCGACTAGCGGGAGGCACAGATACGCAGTATTTT	CASSFRLAGGTDTQYF
NA	TRBJ1-1	few	TRBV6-1	TGTGCCACCACGGGGGGAGGGCCGAGCACTGAAGCTTTCTTT	CATTGGGPSTEAFF
NA	TRBJ2-1	NA	TRBV7-2	TGTGCCAGCAGCTTAAATCCGGGCGTTTACAATGAGCAGTTCTTC	CASSLNPGVYNEQFF
NA	TRBJ2-3	once	TRBV28	TGTGCCAGCAGTTTGGGTGGCCCTAGGACAGATACGCAGTATTTT	CASSLGGPRTDTQYF
NA	TRBJ2-2	NA	TRBV29-1	TGCAGCGTTGTACCAGGGGGGTTAAGGACCACCGGGGAGCTGTTTTTT	CSVVPGGLRTTGELFF
TRBD1	TRBJ2-3	few	TRBV11-2	TGTGCCAGCAGCCTCCGCCGGGACAGCTCTACAGATACGCAGTATTTT	CASSLRRDSSTDTQYF
NA	TRBJ2-7	few	TRBV4-2	TGTGCCAGCAGCCAAGGTACAGGGAGCGGGGAGCAGTACTTC	CASSQGTGSGEQYF
NA	TRBJ2-5	NA	TRBV29-1	TGCAGCGTGAGGCGTGGGCAAGAGACCCAGTACTTC	CSVRRGQETQYF
TRBD2	TRBJ2-1	few	TRBV25-1	TGTGCCAGCACCAGGACTAGTTCCGATGAGCAGTTCTTC	CASTRTSSDEQFF
NA	TRBJ2-7	few	TRBV3-1	TGTGCCAGCAGCCAAGGGATCGGGGGTTGGGAGCAGTACTTC	CASSQGIGGWEQYF
NA	TRBJ2-6	NA	TRBV29-1	TGCAGCGTGCCCTTTGACGCCATTCCTGGGGCCAACGTCCTGACTTTC	CSVPFDAIPGANVLTF
NA	TRBJ2-3	few	TRBV10-3	TGTGCCATCAAGGCGGGGACTAGCACAGATACGCAGTATTTT	CAIKAGTSTDTQYF
NA	TRBJ2-7	many	TRBV18	TGTGCCAGCTCACCGAGAGGGTTTGGGGAGCAGTACTTC	CASSPRGFGEQYF
NA	TRBJ1-4	NA	TRBV7-9	TGTGCCAGCAGCACCGACAGGACCGGGAATGAAAAACTGTTTTTT	CASSTDRTGNEKLFF
NA	TRBJ1-4	few	TRBV30	TGTGCCTGGAGCGCCTCATACGAAAAACTGTTTTTT	CAWSASYEKLFF
NA	TRBJ2-1	NA	TRBV29-1	TGCAGCGTTGAAGTCAACCTCGGAGAGCAGTTCTTC	CSVEVNLGEQFF
TRBD1	TRBJ2-7	NA	TRBV5-6	TGTGCCAGCAGCATCAAGACAGGGACCTACGAGCAGTACTTC	CASSIKTGTYEQYF
NA	TRBJ2-5	few	TRBV21-1	TGTGCCAGCAGCAACCCTGCCGGAGGGGCTGGGGAGACCCAGTACTTC	CASSNPAGGAGETQYF
NA	TRBJ2-2	once	TRBV20-1	TGCAGTGCTAGACCGCGGGCAGGGAAGCCCGGTAAGAACACCGGGGAGCTGTTTTTT	CSARPRAGKPGKNTGELFF
TRBD2	TRBJ2-1	few	TRBV19	TGTGCCAGTAGTATCTTAGCGGGTAGCTCCTACAATGAGCAGTTCTTC	CASSILAGSSYNEQFF
TRBD2	TRBJ2-7	few	TRBV7-9	TGTGCCAGCAGCCAACTAGCGGGAGCTCGCGAGCAGTACTTC	CASSQLAGAREQYF
TRBD1	TRBJ2-1	once	TRBV29-1	TGCAGCGTTGAAGATCGGGCAGGGGGCTATGAGCAGTTCTTC	CSVEDRAGGYEQFF
TRBD2	TRBJ2-1	few	TRBV4-3	TGCGCCAGCAGCCAAGATCCCCTAGCGGGCCCGAGAGGGGCCTACAATGAGCAGTTCTTC	CASSQDPLAGPRGAYNEQFF
NA	TRBJ2-7	NA	TRBV20-1	TGCAGTGCGAGAGATTTCATTTACGAGCAGTACTTC	CSARDFIYEQYF
TRBD1	TRBJ2-1	few	TRBV6-2/TRBV6-3	TGTGCCAGCAGTTACTGGACAGGTGGCAATGAGCAGTTCTTC	CASSYWTGGNEQFF
TRBD2	TRBJ2-1	few	TRBV20-1	TGCAGTGCTAGACTAAGCGGGGCCAGCTCCTACAATGAGCAGTTCTTC	CSARLSGASSYNEQFF
NA	TRBJ2-6	NA	TRBV6-5	TGTGCCAGCAGTTACGCCCCTCCCTCTGGGGCCAACGTCCTGACTTTC	CASSYAPPSGANVLTF
NA	TRBJ1-1	few	TRBV29-1	TGCAGCGTTGAAAGGCGGCTGAACACTGAAGCTTTCTTT	CSVERRLNTEAFF
TRBD1	TRBJ1-2	NA	TRBV7-2	TGTGCCAGCAGCGTAGCGGGACAGGGGTGGAGCTATGGCTACACCTTC	CASSVAGQGWSYGYTF
NA	TRBJ2-3	NA	TRBV3-1	TGTGCCAGCAGCCCTGGTCAGGGACCAAGCACAGATACGCAGTATTTT	CASSPGQGPSTDTQYF
NA	TRBJ1-3	NA	TRBV10-3	TGTGCCATCAGTGAGCGAATGGGGCAGGGAGGAAACACCATATATTTT	CAISERMGQGGNTIYF
NA	TRBJ2-7	few	TRBV6-6	TGTGCCAGCAGTCACCCCCCCGTGGTCTACGAGCAGTACTTC	CASSHPPVVYEQYF
TRBD1	TRBJ2-7	NA	TRBV10-3	TGTGCCATCAGTGAGTCGAGGGGGCACCCCTCCGGGCAGTACTTC	CAISESRGHPSGQYF
NA	TRBJ1-1	NA	TRBV12-3/TRBV12-4	TGTGCCAGCAGTTTTTTGCGGGGTTCGGGCACTGAAGCTTTCTTT	CASSFLRGSGTEAFF
TRBD1	TRBJ2-7	few	TRBV15	TGTGCCACCAGCGGACAGGGGTACGAGCAGTACTTC	CATSGQGYEQYF